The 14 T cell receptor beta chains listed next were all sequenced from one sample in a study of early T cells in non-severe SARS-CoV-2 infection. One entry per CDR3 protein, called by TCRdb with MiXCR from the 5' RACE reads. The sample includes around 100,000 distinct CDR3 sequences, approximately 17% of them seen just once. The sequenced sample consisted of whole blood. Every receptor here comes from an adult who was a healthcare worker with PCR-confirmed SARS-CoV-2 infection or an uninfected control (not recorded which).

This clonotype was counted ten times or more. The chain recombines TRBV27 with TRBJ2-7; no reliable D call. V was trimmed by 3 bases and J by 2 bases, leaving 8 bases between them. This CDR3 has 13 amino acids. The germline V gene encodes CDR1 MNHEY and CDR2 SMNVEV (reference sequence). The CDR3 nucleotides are TGTGCCAGCAGTTTTACGGCAGCCTACGAGCAGTACTTC. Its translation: CASSFTAAYEQYF.

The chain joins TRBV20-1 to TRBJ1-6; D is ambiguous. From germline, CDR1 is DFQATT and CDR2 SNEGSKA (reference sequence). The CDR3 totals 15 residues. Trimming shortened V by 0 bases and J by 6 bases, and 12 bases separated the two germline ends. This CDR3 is CSARDYRVSNSPLHF. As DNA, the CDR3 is TGCAGTGCTAGAGATTATAGGGTTTCTAATTCACCCCTCCACTTT.

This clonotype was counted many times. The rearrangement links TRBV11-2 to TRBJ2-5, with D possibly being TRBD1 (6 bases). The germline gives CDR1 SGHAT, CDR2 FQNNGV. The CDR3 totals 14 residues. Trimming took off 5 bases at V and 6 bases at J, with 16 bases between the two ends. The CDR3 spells CASSPQGRGKTQYF. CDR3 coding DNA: TGTGCCAGCAGCCCCCAAGGCAGGGGAAAGACCCAGTACTTC.

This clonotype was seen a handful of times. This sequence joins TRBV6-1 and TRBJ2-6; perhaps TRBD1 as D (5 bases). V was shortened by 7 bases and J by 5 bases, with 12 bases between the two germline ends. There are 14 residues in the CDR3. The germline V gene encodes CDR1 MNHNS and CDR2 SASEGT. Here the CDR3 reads CASKGFLWANVLTF. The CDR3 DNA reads TGTGCCAGCAAGGGGTTTCTCTGGGCCAACGTCCTGACTTTC.

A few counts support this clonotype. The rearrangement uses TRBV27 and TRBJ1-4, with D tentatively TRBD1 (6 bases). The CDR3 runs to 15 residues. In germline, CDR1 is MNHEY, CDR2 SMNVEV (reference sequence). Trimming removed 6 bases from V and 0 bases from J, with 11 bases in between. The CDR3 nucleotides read TGTGCCAGCAGCTTGCAGGGGTCAACTAATGAAAAACTGTTTTTT. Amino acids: CASSLQGSTNEKLFF.

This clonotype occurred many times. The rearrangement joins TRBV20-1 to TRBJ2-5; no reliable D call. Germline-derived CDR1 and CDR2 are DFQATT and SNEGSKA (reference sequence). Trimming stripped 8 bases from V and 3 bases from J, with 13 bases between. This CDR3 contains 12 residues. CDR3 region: CSLGQAEETQYF. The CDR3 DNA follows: TGCAGTCTCGGGCAGGCAGAAGAGACCCAGTACTTC.

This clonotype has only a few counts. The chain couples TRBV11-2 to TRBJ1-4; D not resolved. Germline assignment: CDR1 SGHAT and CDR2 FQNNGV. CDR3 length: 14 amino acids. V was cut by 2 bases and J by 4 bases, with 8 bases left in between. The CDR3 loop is CASSLFQSNEKLFF. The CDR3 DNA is TGTGCCAGCAGCTTATTCCAGAGTAATGAAAAACTGTTTTTT.

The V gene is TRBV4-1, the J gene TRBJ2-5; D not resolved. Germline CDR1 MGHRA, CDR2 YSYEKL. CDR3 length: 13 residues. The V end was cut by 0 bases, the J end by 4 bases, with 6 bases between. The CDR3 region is CASSQDPGETQYF. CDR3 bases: TGCGCCAGCAGCCAAGATCCGGGAGAGACCCAGTACTTC.

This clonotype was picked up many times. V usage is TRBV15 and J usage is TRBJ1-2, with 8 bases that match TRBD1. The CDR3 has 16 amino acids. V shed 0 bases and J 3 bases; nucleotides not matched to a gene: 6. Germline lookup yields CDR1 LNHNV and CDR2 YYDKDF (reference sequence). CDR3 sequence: CATSRDEAGGDYGYTF. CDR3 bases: TGTGCCACCAGCAGAGATGAGGCAGGGGGCGACTATGGCTACACCTTC.

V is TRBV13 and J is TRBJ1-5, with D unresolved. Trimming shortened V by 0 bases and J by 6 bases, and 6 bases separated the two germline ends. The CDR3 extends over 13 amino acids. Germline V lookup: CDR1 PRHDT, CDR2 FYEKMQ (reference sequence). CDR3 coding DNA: TGTGCCAGCAGCTTAGGGATCAGTCAGCCCCAGCATTTT. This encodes CASSLGISQPQHF.

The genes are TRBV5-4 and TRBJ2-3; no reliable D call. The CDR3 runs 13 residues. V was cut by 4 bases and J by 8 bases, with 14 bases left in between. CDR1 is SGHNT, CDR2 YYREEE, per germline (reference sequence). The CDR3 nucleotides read TGTGCCAGCAGCGTAAAGGTGTCCGGTACGCAGTATTTT. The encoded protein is CASSVKVSGTQYF.

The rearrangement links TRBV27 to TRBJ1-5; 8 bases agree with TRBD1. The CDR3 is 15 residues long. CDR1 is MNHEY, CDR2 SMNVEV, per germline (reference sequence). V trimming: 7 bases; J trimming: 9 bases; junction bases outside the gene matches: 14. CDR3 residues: CASTFSGRGLWPQHF. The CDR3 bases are TGTGCCAGCACCTTCTCGGGCAGGGGGCTGTGGCCCCAGCATTTT.

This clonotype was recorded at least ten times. The CDR3 coding sequence is TGTGCCAGCAGCCTCGATTTGGGCGGGGATGGCACAGATACGCAGTATTTT. Translated: CASSLDLGGDGTDTQYF. V gene TRBV4-2 combines with J gene TRBJ2-3, with D maybe TRBD2 (6 bases). The CDR3 has 17 amino acids. The germline V and J ends were trimmed by 4 bases and 1 base, with 18 bases remaining between them. Germline values: CDR1 LGHNA, CDR2 YNFKEQ.

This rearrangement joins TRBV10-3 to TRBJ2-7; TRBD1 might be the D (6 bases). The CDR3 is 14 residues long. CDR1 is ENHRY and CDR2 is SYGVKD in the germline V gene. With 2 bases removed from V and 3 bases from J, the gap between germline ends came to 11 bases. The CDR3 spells CAISETRDNYEQYF. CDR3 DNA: TGTGCCATCAGTGAGACCCGGGACAACTACGAGCAGTACTTC.